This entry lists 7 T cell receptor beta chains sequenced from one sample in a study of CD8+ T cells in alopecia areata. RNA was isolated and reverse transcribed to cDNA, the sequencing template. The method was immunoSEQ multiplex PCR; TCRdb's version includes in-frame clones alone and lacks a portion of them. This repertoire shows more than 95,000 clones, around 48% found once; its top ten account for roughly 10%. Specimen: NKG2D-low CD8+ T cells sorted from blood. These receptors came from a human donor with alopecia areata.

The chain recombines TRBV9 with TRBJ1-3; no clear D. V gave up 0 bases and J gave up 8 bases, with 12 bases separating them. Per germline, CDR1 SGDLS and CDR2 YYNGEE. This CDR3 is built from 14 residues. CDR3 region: CASSVAGSGDTIYF. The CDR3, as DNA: TGTGCCAGCAGCGTAGCAGGCTCCGGAGACACCATATATTTT.

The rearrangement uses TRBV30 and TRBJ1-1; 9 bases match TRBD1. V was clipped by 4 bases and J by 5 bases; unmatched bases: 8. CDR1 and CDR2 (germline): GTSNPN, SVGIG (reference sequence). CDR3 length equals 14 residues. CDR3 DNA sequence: TGTGCCTGGATTCTCGGACAGGGGTTTACTGAAGCTTTCTTT. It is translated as CAWILGQGFTEAFF.

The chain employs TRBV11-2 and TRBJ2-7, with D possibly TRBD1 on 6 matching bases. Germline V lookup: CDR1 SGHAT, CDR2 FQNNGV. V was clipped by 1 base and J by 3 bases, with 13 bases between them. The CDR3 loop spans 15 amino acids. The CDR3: CASSLVGGKGYEQYF. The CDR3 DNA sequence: TGTGCCAGCAGCTTAGTAGGGGGAAAGGGCTACGAGCAGTACTTC. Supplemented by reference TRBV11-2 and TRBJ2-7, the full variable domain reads EAGVAQSPRYKIIEKRQSVAFWCNPISGHATLYWYQQILGQGPKLLIQFQNNGVVDDSQLPKDRFSAERLKGVDSTLKIQPAKLEDSAVYLCASSLVGGKGYEQYFGPGTRLTVT.

CDR3 sequence: CAYEGRVLAEAFF. The CDR3 DNA reads TGTGCCTACGAGGGACGAGTCCTGGCTGAAGCTTTCTTT. This sequence joins TRBV30 and TRBJ1-1; TRBD1 is a possible D gene (5 bases). Germline V gene lookup returns CDR1 GTSNPN and CDR2 SVGIG (reference sequence). The CDR3 extends over 13 amino acids. V was clipped by 7 bases and J by 6 bases, with 18 bases between them.

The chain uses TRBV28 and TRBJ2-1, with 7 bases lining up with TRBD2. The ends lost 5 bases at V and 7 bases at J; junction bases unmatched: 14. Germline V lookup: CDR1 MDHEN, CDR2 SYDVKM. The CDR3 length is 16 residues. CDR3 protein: CASSILGRAGLNEQFF. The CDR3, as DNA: TGTGCCAGCAGTATCCTCGGAAGAGCGGGATTAAATGAGCAGTTCTTC.

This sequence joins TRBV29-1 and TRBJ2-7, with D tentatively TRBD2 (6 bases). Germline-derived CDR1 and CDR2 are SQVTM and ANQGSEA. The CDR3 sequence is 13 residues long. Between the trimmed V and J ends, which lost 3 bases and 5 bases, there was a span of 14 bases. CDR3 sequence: CSVDGGYTNEQYF. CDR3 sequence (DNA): TGCAGCGTTGACGGGGGTTATACCAACGAGCAGTACTTC.

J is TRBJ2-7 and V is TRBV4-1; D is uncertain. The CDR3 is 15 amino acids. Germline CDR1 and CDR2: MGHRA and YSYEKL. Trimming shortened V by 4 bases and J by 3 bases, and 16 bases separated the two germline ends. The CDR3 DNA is TGCGCCAGCAGCCCAAGGGCCGCATCCGGCTACGAGCAGTACTTC. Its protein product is CASSPRAASGYEQYF.